This TCR beta chain was found in a study of human T cells and chemical hapten exposure. This clonotype came up many times. Germline is not matched at one junction end, which may reflect a read error. Within the library, unique molecular identifiers were attached to each individual cDNA molecule. One entry per CDR3 protein, called by TCRdb with MiXCR from the RACE reads. The profile shows 250,000 or so distinct CDR3 sequences, 7.7% of them singletons. Sample time point: pre-sensitization, week 0. Treatment of the sample: therapeutic diphenylcyclopropenone sensitization with weekly scalp DPC. Patients had alopecia, were aged 18 to 70, and were not pregnant. CDR3 length equals 13 residues. The germline V gene encodes CDR1 MNHEY and CDR2 SVGEGT.

J is TRBJ1-2 and V is TRBV6-2 or TRBV6-3; D is unresolved. The specimen was whole blood, collected in connection with sensitization to the hapten diphenylcyclopropenone (DPC). This sequence was found in a man younger than 35 with alopecia areata. Some clones in this sample may be carry-over from other donors' samples. The CDR3 is CASSYETLGVRSF. The CDR3 DNA is TGTGCCAGCAGTTACGAAACGTTAGGAGTACGAAGCTTC.